The 26 T cell receptor beta chains given below trace back to one sample, sequenced in a study of chemoradiotherapy in HPV16-positive cancers. The method was immunoSEQ multiplex PCR; TCRdb's version includes in-frame clones alone and lacks a portion of them. Of fewer than 3,500 clones listed, approximately 87% were seen once; the top ten hold approximately 3%. This specimen was tumor tissue, taken from a patient who underwent chemoradiotherapy. Receptors originate from a human donor with HPV-associated anogenital cancer.

The rearrangement links TRBV21-1 to TRBJ2-3; TRBD2, as called in the table, went unchecked against the DNA. TRBV21-1 is noted as a pseudogene. The length of the CDR3 is 15 residues. This chain's CDR3 is CASSKAGSGTDTQYF. CDR3 DNA sequence: TGTGCCAGCAGCAAAGCTGGTAGCGGGACAGATACGCAGTATTTT.

This chain joins TRBV20-1 and TRBJ2-3; D is undetermined. The V end was cut by 5 bases, the J end by 4 bases, with 7 bases between. CDR3 length equals 11 residues. Germline V gene data show CDR1 as DFQATT and CDR2 as SNEGSKA (reference sequence). CDR3 nucleotides: TGCAGTGCTGACCGACCAGATACGCAGTATTTT. It is translated as CSADRPDTQYF.

V and J are TRBV28 and TRBJ2-5, with 9 nucleotides matching TRBD1. CDR1 is MDHEN and CDR2 is SYDVKM in the germline V gene. Losses at the gene ends were 5 bases for V and 1 base for J; bases not matched to a gene: 8. The CDR3 runs 16 residues. The CDR3 here is CASSPRQGVGQETQYF. CDR3 nucleotide sequence: TGTGCCAGCAGTCCCCGACAGGGGGTGGGCCAAGAGACCCAGTACTTC. Combining the CDR3 with reference TRBV28 and TRBJ2-5 gives the whole variable domain DVKVTQSSRYLVKRTGEKVFLECVQDMDHENMFWYRQDPGLGLRLIYFSYDVKMKEKGDIPEGYSVSREKKERFSLILESASTNQTSMYLCASSPRQGVGQETQYFGPGTRLLVL.

The V gene is TRBV2, the J gene TRBJ2-3; weak D call: TRBD2 (6 bases). The length of the CDR3 is 15 residues. The germline V and J ends were trimmed by 3 bases and 8 bases, with 18 bases remaining between them. The germline V gene encodes CDR1 SNHLY and CDR2 FYNNEI. This CDR3 is CASSDRRDGVGTQYF. CDR3 bases: TGTGCCAGCAGTGACCGGCGGGACGGGGTCGGTACGCAGTATTTT.

The chain combines TRBV2 with TRBJ1-2, with TRBD1 matching 7 bases. V was pared by 11 bases and J by 4 bases, with 10 bases of the junction left unmatched. The CDR3 runs 13 residues. CDR1 SNHLY and CDR2 FYNNEI come from the germline V gene. In DNA, the CDR3 is TGTGCCGGCAAGACAGGGTCCAGCTATGGCTACACCTTC. Translated: CAGKTGSSYGYTF.

The gene calls are TRBV4-2 and TRBJ2-7; possible D gene TRBD1, 6 bases. V lost 4 bases to trimming and J lost 3 bases, with 16 bases between them. This CDR3 region has 15 residues. Germline values: CDR1 LGHNA, CDR2 YNFKEQ. Here the CDR3 DNA reads TGTGCCAGCAGCCGCGACAGGAGTAGAAACTACGAGCAGTACTTC. Protein sequence: CASSRDRSRNYEQYF.

V is TRBV6-5 and J is TRBJ1-1; D not resolved. Germline V gene data show CDR1 as MNHEY and CDR2 as SVGAGI. This CDR3 is built from 14 residues. Trimming cost V 0 bases and J 7 bases, with 12 bases left between them. CDR3 bases: TGTGCCAGCAGTTACTCTCCCGGGTACGGTGAAGCTTTCTTT. Residues: CASSYSPGYGEAFF.

The V call is TRBV7-2, the J call TRBJ1-2; D is unclear. Trimming took 1 base from V and 6 from J, leaving 6 bases between them. The germline gives CDR1 SGHTA, CDR2 FQGNSA. CDR3 length: 12 residues. CDR3 nucleotide sequence: TGTGCCAGCAGCTTAGATGGGGATGGCTACACCTTC. The encoded protein is CASSLDGDGYTF.

This clone was picked up a small number of times. The genes are TRBV7-6 and TRBJ2-7; 10 bases match TRBD1. Trimming at V came to 5 bases and at J to 4 bases, leaving 5 bases not matched to a gene. The CDR3 totals 14 residues. The germline CDR1 and CDR2 sequences are SGHVS and FNYEAQ. The CDR3: CASSRDRGFYEQYF. For the CDR3, the DNA is TGTGCCAGCAGCCGGGACAGGGGTTTTTACGAGCAGTACTTC.

Relative to its sample, this clone is large. The chain is built from TRBV7-2 and TRBJ1-1, with D uncertain. Germline lookup yields CDR1 SGHTA and CDR2 FQGNSA. The length of the CDR3 is 11 residues. V was shortened by 5 bases and J by 1 base, with 2 bases between the two germline ends. The CDR3, as DNA: TGTGCCAGCAGCGAGAACACTGAAGCTTTCTTT. It yields the protein CASSENTEAFF.

The genes are TRBV7-8 and TRBJ1-5; TRBD1 might be the D (6 bases). The CDR3 extends over 16 amino acids. V gave up 5 bases and J gave up 2 bases, with 16 bases separating them. The germline V gene has CDR1 SGHVS and CDR2 FQNEAQ. CDR3 sequence (DNA): TGTGCCAGCAGCCCGGAGGGGGGCATTCGCAATCAGCCCCAGCATTTT. It encodes CASSPEGGIRNQPQHF.

V is TRBV5-6 and J is TRBJ1-2; possibly TRBD1 for D (6 bases). The germline V gene has CDR1 SGHDT and CDR2 YYEEEE. V was trimmed by 1 base and J by 2 bases, leaving 6 bases between them. The CDR3 loop spans 13 amino acids. The CDR3 loop is CASSLRGNYGYTF. CDR3 bases: TGTGCCAGCAGCTTGAGGGGGAACTATGGCTACACCTTC.

Only one count was recorded for this clone. DNA for the CDR3: TGTGCCAGTAGTATGATAATGGATCAGCCCCAGCATTTT. Translation: CASSMIMDQPQHF. The chain has TRBV19 and TRBJ1-5; D not resolved. The CDR3 length is 13 residues. In germline, CDR1 is LNHDA, CDR2 SQIVND (reference sequence). The V end lost 3 bases, the J end lost 5 bases, and 8 bases lay between the germline ends.

CDR3: CASSLWGEKQYF. The CDR3 coding sequence is TGTGCCAGCAGTTTATGGGGTGAGAAGCAGTACTTC. This rearrangement joins TRBV28 to TRBJ2-5; no reliable D call. Trimming removed 0 bases at V and 11 bases at J, with 10 bases between. There are 12 residues in the CDR3. From germline, CDR1 is MDHEN and CDR2 SYDVKM.

This chain joins TRBV5-4 and TRBJ2-5; D tentatively reads TRBD1 or TRBD2 (5 bases each). Germline lookup yields CDR1 SGHNT and CDR2 YYREEE (reference sequence). CDR3 length equals 14 residues. V lost 4 bases and J 3 bases, leaving 13 bases between the germline ends. CDR3 nucleotide sequence: TGTGCCAGCAGCAGACCCGGGACGGAAGAGACCCAGTACTTC. As protein: CASSRPGTEETQYF.

The chain joins TRBV2 to TRBJ2-1; no reliable D call. The CDR3 has 12 residues. Germline V gene lookup returns CDR1 SNHLY and CDR2 FYNNEI. The ends were cut back, 6 bases at V and 8 bases at J, with 11 bases in the middle. DNA for the CDR3: TGTGCCAGCAGGGCCCTAGGGCATGAGCAGTTCTTC. Translated: CASRALGHEQFF.

The chain is built from TRBV9 and TRBJ2-1; maybe TRBD2 (6 bases). CDR3 size: 13 residues. V gave up 5 bases and J gave up 3 bases, with 9 bases separating them. Germline CDR1 SGDLS, CDR2 YYNGEE. This CDR3 reads CASSLADYNEQFF. CDR3 sequence (DNA): TGTGCCAGCAGTTTAGCGGACTACAATGAGCAGTTCTTC. Combining the CDR3 with reference TRBV9 and TRBJ2-1 gives the whole variable domain DSGVTQTPKHLITATGQRVTLRCSPRSGDLSVYWYQQSLDQGLQFLIQYYNGEERAKGNILERFSAQQFPDLHSELNLSSLELGDSALYFCASSLADYNEQFFGPGTRLTVL.

This chain links TRBV7-9 with TRBJ2-3, with a possible D match to TRBD1 (8 bases). The ends were cut back, 5 bases at V and 3 bases at J, with 21 bases in the middle. The CDR3 totals 17 residues. In germline, CDR1 is SEHNR, CDR2 FQNEAQ (reference sequence). The CDR3 sequence: CASSKGGGTGGTDTQYF. CDR3 in DNA: TGTGCCAGCAGCAAAGGGGGGGGCACAGGGGGAACAGATACGCAGTATTTT. Full variable domain (remainder filled in from reference TRBV7-9 and TRBJ2-3): DTGVSQNPRHKITKRGQNVTFRCDPISEHNRLYWYRQTLGQGPEFLTYFQNEAQLEKSRLLSDRFSAERPKGSFSTLEIQRTEQGDSAMYLCASSKGGGTGGTDTQYFGPGTRLTVL.

The chain is built from TRBV6-1 and TRBJ1-2; 8 bases fit TRBD1. Germline V gives CDR1 MNHNS, CDR2 SASEGT. The CDR3 has 14 amino acids. V lost 9 bases and J lost 5; bases outside the gene matches: 11. Written as DNA, the CDR3 is TGTGCCAGTACCCCCGGACAGGGAACGTATGGCTACACCTTC. Protein: CASTPGQGTYGYTF.

The chain couples TRBV5-1 to TRBJ2-7, with 9 bases lining up with TRBD2. Trimming removed 0 bases from V and 5 bases from J; junction bases left unmatched: 12. Germline CDR1 and CDR2: SGHRS and YFSETQ. CDR3 length equals 17 residues. The CDR3 bases are TGCGCCAGCAGCTTGGAACCTAGCGGGACCCCCCTGGACGAGCAGTACTTC. Encoded protein: CASSLEPSGTPLDEQYF.

V and J are TRBV27 and TRBJ2-7, with 9 positions matching TRBD1. J gave up 1 base and V 3 bases, and 4 bases lay outside the gene matches. This CDR3 comprises 15 residues. Germline V CDR1 and CDR2: MNHEY, SMNVEV (reference sequence). The CDR3 DNA reads TGTGCCAGCAGTTTGGGGGGGACAGGGTCCTACGAGCAGTACTTC. It encodes CASSLGGTGSYEQYF.

This clone was seen only a few times. The CDR3, as DNA: TGTGCCAGCAGCTTAGGTCCAGGGGGCGTCGCTGAAGCTTTCTTT. Protein sequence: CASSLGPGGVAEAFF. This chain connects TRBV7-6 to TRBJ1-1, with 8 positions matching TRBD1. J gave up 6 bases and V 1 base, and 7 bases lay outside the gene matches. Germline V gives CDR1 SGHVS, CDR2 FNYEAQ. The CDR3 length is 15 residues.

Here the CDR3 reads CAREAGGRTYEQYF. The CDR3, as DNA: TGTGCCAGGGAAGCGGGGGGGAGGACCTACGAGCAGTACTTC. This chain links TRBV27 with TRBJ2-7, with 10 bases lining up with TRBD2. The CDR3 length is 14 residues. Germline CDR1 MNHEY, CDR2 SMNVEV (reference sequence). Trimming at V came to 9 bases and at J to 2 bases, leaving 7 bases not matched to a gene.

The DNA of the CDR3 is TGTGCCAGCAGCGGCGGGGGGGCCACAGATACGCAGTATTTT. This encodes CASSGGGATDTQYF. The genes are TRBV6-4 and TRBJ2-3, with 9 bases aligning to TRBD2. The CDR3 loop spans 14 amino acids. V shed 6 bases and J 2 bases; nucleotides not matched to a gene: 3. From germline, CDR1 is MRHNA and CDR2 SNTAGT.

V gene TRBV7-2 combines with J gene TRBJ1-6; D is undetermined. The CDR3 totals 15 residues. CDR1 is SGHTA, CDR2 FQGNSA, per germline. V gave up 1 base and J gave up 7 bases, with 11 bases separating them. The CDR3 is CASSLEFTANSPLHF. The CDR3 DNA follows: TGTGCCAGCAGCTTAGAATTCACAGCCAATTCACCCCTCCACTTT.

The V and J genes are TRBV7-2 and TRBJ2-7; D is perhaps TRBD1 or TRBD2 (6 bases each). The CDR3 contains 15 residues. Germline-derived CDR1 and CDR2 are SGHTA and FQGNSA. The germline V and J ends were trimmed by 0 bases and 0 bases, with 9 bases remaining between them. CDR3 nucleotide sequence: TGTGCCAGCAGCTTAGCGGGGGGCCTCTCCTACGAGCAGTACTTC. Protein: CASSLAGGLSYEQYF.